These 11 T cell receptor beta chains originate from one sample sequenced in a study of shared clonotypes between healthy human individuals. The naive CD8 subset, CD45RO-negative cells positively selected for CCR7, excluded terminally differentiated effector memory CD45RA+ cells. Measured with immunoSEQ multiplex PCR; TCRdb has only the in-frame clones, and not every one. The data hold 2 million to 2.5 million clones, with about 95% observed a single time. The source material was naive CD8+ T cells sorted from blood. All receptors derive from a man between 18 and 35 years old in good health.

The rearrangement uses TRBV30 and TRBJ2-1, with D unclear. Looked up from germline, CDR1 is GTSNPN and CDR2 is SVGIG (reference sequence). The CDR3 is 12 amino acids. V lost 0 bases and J 9 bases, leaving 9 bases between the germline ends. CDR3 in amino acids: CAWSVIISEQFF. Here the CDR3 DNA reads TGTGCCTGGAGTGTTATAATATCTGAGCAGTTCTTC.

The genes are TRBV5-1 and TRBJ1-1; D not certain. The CDR3 extends over 13 amino acids. The V end was cut by 4 bases, the J end by 0 bases, with 7 bases between. From germline, CDR1 is SGHRS and CDR2 YFSETQ. As DNA, the CDR3 is TGCGCCAGCAGCCAGGCCATGAACACTGAAGCTTTCTTT. This translates into CASSQAMNTEAFF.

This chain joins TRBV2 and TRBJ2-2, with 7 bases that match TRBD1. V gave up 6 bases and J gave up 4 bases; unmatched junction bases: 2. CDR1 SNHLY and CDR2 FYNNEI come from the germline V gene. The CDR3 consists of 13 residues. As DNA, the CDR3 is TGTGCCAGCAGGACAGGGTTCACCGGGGAGCTGTTTTTT. The encoded protein is CASRTGFTGELFF.

The rearrangement uses TRBV6-5 and TRBJ2-1, with unresolved D. Deletions cut 8 bases from V and 2 bases from J, with 10 bases between. The CDR3 totals 13 residues. Looked up from germline, CDR1 is MNHEY and CDR2 is SVGAGI. The CDR3 loop is CASQAETYNEQFF. For the CDR3, the DNA is TGTGCCAGCCAAGCAGAAACCTACAATGAGCAGTTCTTC.

The chain links TRBV6-5 to TRBJ2-1; maybe TRBD2 (5 bases). Germline-derived CDR1 and CDR2 are MNHEY and SVGAGI. This CDR3 has 15 residues. Trimming removed 2 bases at V and 4 bases at J, with 12 bases between. As DNA, the CDR3 is TGTGCCAGCAGTTACGTCGAACTAGGGTACAATGAGCAGTTCTTC. Protein sequence: CASSYVELGYNEQFF.

V usage is TRBV7-5 and J usage is TRBJ2-7; TRBD1 was called by the table and not checked on the DNA. TRBV7-5 is a documented pseudogene. The CDR3 covers 15 residues. The CDR3 here is CARSLGGGCRNEQYF. Written as DNA, the CDR3 is TGTGCCAGAAGCTTAGGTGGGGGCTGTAGGAACGAGCAGTACTTC.

About this clone: This sample includes further DNA sequences coding for the same CDR3. This chain joins TRBV9 and TRBJ2-3; 9 bases match TRBD2. The V segment lost 2 bases and the J segment 0 bases; nucleotides outside the gene matches: 4. Germline CDR1 SGDLS, CDR2 YYNGEE. The CDR3 runs 16 residues. CDR3 nucleotides: TGTGCCAGCAGCGTTAGCGGGGGAGGGAGCACAGATACGCAGTATTTT. Translating it yields CASSVSGGGSTDTQYF.

The J gene is TRBJ2-1, the V gene TRBV27; unclear D gene. The CDR3 consists of 14 residues. Germline-derived CDR1 and CDR2 are MNHEY and SMNVEV (reference sequence). The V gene lost 7 bases and the J gene lost 0 bases, with 10 bases spanning the gap. The CDR3 region is CASNPDHSYNEQFF. The CDR3 coding sequence is TGTGCCAGCAACCCGGACCACTCCTACAATGAGCAGTTCTTC.

This chain links TRBV28 with TRBJ2-1, with D possibly matching TRBD2 (6 bases). Trimming took off 4 bases at V and 4 bases at J, with 11 bases between the two ends. CDR1 and CDR2 (germline): MDHEN, SYDVKM. CDR3 length: 14 amino acids. The CDR3 bases are TGTGCCAGCAGTTGGGGGGAACGATACAATGAGCAGTTCTTC. It specifies CASSWGERYNEQFF.

The chain combines TRBV19 with TRBJ2-7, with D tentatively TRBD2 (6 bases). Between the trimmed V and J ends, which lost 4 bases and 4 bases, there was a span of 17 bases. The germline CDR1 and CDR2 sequences are LNHDA and SQIVND (reference sequence). The CDR3 is 15 residues long. The chain's CDR3 is CASSKPGEAIYEQYF. In DNA form, the CDR3 reads TGTGCCAGTAGTAAGCCGGGAGAAGCGATTTACGAGCAGTACTTC.

This clone came up once. This sequence joins TRBV4-3 and TRBJ1-6; D might be TRBD1 (5 bases). Germline assignment: CDR1 LGHNA and CDR2 YSLEER. V lost 0 bases, J lost 10 bases, and 13 bases lay in between. CDR3 length: 15 amino acids. CDR3 loop: CASSQDGDPGSPLHF. The CDR3 coding sequence is TGCGCCAGCAGCCAAGATGGGGACCCAGGGTCACCCCTCCACTTT.